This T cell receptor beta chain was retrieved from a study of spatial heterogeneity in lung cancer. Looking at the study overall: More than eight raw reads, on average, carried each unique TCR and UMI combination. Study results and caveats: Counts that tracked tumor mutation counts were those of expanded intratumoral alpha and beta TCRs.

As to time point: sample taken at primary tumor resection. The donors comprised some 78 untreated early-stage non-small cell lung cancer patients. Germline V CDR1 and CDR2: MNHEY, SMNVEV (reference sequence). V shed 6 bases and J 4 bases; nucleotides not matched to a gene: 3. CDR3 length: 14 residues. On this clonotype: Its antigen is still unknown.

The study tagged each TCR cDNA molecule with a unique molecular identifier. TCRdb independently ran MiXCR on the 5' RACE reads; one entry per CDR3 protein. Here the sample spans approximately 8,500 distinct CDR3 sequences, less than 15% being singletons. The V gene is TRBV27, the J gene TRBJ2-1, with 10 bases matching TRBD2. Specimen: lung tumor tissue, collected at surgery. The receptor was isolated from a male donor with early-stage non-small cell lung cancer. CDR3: CASSIAGGYNEQFF. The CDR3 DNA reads TGTGCCAGCAGCATAGCGGGGGGTTACAATGAGCAGTTCTTC.